Sequencing of this TCR beta chain was carried out in a study of blood T cells in healthy people across ages (dated by TCRdb to the mid-2010s). Turning to the overall study: In model experiments, template switching captured roughly one uniquely barcoded TCR beta cDNA molecule for every two T cells. The donors were split into four age groups: young (average around 17 years), middle-aged (around 37), aged (roughly 65) and long-lived (82). To avoid experimental bias, donors of different ages were distributed randomly across sequencing lanes. Using deep sequencing normalized with unique cDNA molecular identifiers, the study measured how TCR beta repertoire diversity changes with age. Using the same blood draw, the study looked at two additional independent replicas of 1 million unique cDNA reads for two donors, one aged 18 to 30 and the other aged 80 or older.

Systemically healthy Caucasian individuals from Russia, some 36 in total and aged roughly 6 to 90 years, were included as donors. About 10 milliliters of peripheral blood were drawn from each donor into EDTA-treated Vacutainer tubes. Ficoll-Paque density-gradient centrifugation was used to isolate PBMCs, with at least 6.5 million per sample. Total RNA, at least 6 micrograms per sample, was extracted from PBMCs with Trizol reagent. For every donor, an aliquot of PBMCs went through flow cytometry to measure the percentages of naive CD45RAhigh/CD27high T cells. This clonotype was counted only a few times. Its antigen remains unidentified. No much larger clone is present one base from it, and per-base qualities are unavailable. Results the study describes overall, beyond this receptor: Observed TCR beta diversity correlated strongly with the percentage of naive T cells measured by flow cytometry. Compared with the aged group, the long-lived group had more naive CD4+ T cells, fewer expanded clones and increased TCR diversity, a pattern suggesting age selection. Donor CMV infection status was unknown, potentially confounding age-related changes in expanded clonotypes. Estimates of total diversity based on one million sequenced T cells were considered lower bounds and underestimates. Conclusive comparison of naive and antigen-experienced compartments was prevented by the profiling of bulk unsorted PBMCs. As age increased, observed TCR beta diversity per million T cells dropped in a roughly linear way, and a significant reduction was already evident by age around 41.

Preparation of the library involved 5' RACE. This sample was sequenced with an Illumina HiSeq 2500. The second PCR ran for roughly 7 to 11 cycles and used a J-beta primer mix along with a sample-barcoded 5' primer. Each TCR beta cDNA molecule received a unique molecular identifier from a template-switch 5' adaptor carrying 12 random nucleotides. At least 2.5 million CDR3-containing paired-end reads were obtained from each sample. First-strand cDNA synthesis was performed from all RNA using the Mint cDNA synthesis kit, with priming by a TRBC-specific oligonucleotide. All cDNA was treated with uracil-DNA glycosylase and then went through a first 18-cycle PCR with the universal primers M1SS and BC2_uni_R. The original pipeline was this. Each sample was normalized by randomly selecting 1 million high-quality reads, each carrying a distinct molecular identifier. Instead of being binned into consensus sequences, reads with shared molecular identifiers were discarded. MiTCR, with a Q25 quality threshold and the strictest error-elimination algorithm, was used for CDR3 identification, clonotype clustering and error correction. A nonparametric unseen species model with Euler transformation was used to estimate lower-bound total TCR beta diversity. TCRdb reworked the public reads: Q25 trimming with fastp, MiXCR clone assembly, productive beta chains retained. Identical CDR3 protein sequences are pooled into one entry, listed with their most common genes and DNA. V and J calls and clone size were set by TCRdb, not the authors. In all, the sample holds 1.5 million to 1.8 million distinct CDR3 sequences, and roughly two fifths of those were seen once. The top ten hold 4% of the sample.

Material: blood. This sequence was found in a woman between 18 and 29 years old in good health.

The DNA is as follows: TGCAGTGCTAGAGTCCCGGGGGCGGGCACAGATACGCAGTATTTT. Its protein is CSARVPGAGTDTQYF. The V and J segments used are TRBV20-1 and TRBJ2-3; the D match is possibly TRBD1 or TRBD2, with 6 bases aligned in each. V drops 1 base and J drops 1 base, leaving 12 bases in between. The germline V gene (reference sequence) supplies CDR1 DFQATT and CDR2 SNEGSKA. The CDR3, from cysteine to phenylalanine, totals 15 residues. Of the read, only the CDR3 DNA is kept; its 45 bases are in frame from base 1.